The clone carrying this T cell receptor (beta chain) was counted between two and nine times. As every portion of the isolated RNA was reverse transcribed, the sequencing read expressed TCRB transcripts. Assay used: immunoSEQ multiplex PCR; TCRdb lists only in-frame clones, some missing. The sample yields 900,000 or so clones, about a sixth seen once. This sample is part of a study of beta chain features in type 1 diabetes. The germline V gene encodes CDR1 SGHTA and CDR2 FQGNSA. V dropped 6 bases and J dropped 7; count of bases not matched to a gene: 5. The CDR3 has 14 amino acids. The J gene is TRBJ1-4, the V gene TRBV7-2; 10 bases align to TRBD1. Sequenced input: naive CD4+ T cells from blood. The TCR sequence derives from a woman aged 18-29 years in good health. The CDR3 coding sequence is TGTGCCAGCAGTTGGGACAGGGGAGGTGAAAAACTGTTTTTT. Its protein product is CASSWDRGGEKLFF.